The subject of this entry is one TCR beta chain. Sequencing used immunoSEQ multiplex PCR; TCRdb keeps in-frame clones, though not all of them. In the table there are 35,000 to 50,000 clones, about nine tenths of which are singletons. The germline CDR1 and CDR2 sequences are MDHEN and SYDVKM. V lost 2 bases to trimming and J lost 8 bases, with 10 bases between them. This CDR3 has 13 amino acids. This entry belongs to a study of T cell changes during pregnancy in multiple sclerosis. The sample was CD4+ T cells from peripheral blood mononuclear cells, taken in the first trimester of pregnancy. The TCR sequence derives from a female donor with multiple sclerosis, enrolled in a pregnancy study. The chain uses TRBV28 and TRBJ1-5, with D unclear. DNA for the CDR3: TGTGCCAGCAGTTTAATCGGGTTGGAGCCCCAGCATTTT. It translates to CASSLIGLEPQHF.